This T cell receptor (beta chain) was identified during a study of cytomegalovirus exposure and HLA in healthy donors. Study-wide results and limits: The only immune exposure information that was available was CMV serostatus. Earlier analysis yielded a pattern in which most TCR beta V segments were productive about 90% or about 30% of the time.

PCR involved 60 Vbeta and 13 Jbeta primers. The repertoire was sequenced with immunoSEQ multiplex PCR; TCRdb's copy has only in-frame clones and lacks some. The table includes about 160,000 clones, 81% detected once. A remark on this clone: Its antigen is still unknown.

The TCR sequence derives from a woman in her 50s in good health and CMV-seronegative. Sequencing was performed on PBMCs.

This CDR3 is CATNRGVKQPQHF. CDR3 nucleotides: TGCGCCACCAACCGGGGGGTTAAGCAGCCCCAGCATTTT. This chain links TRBV10-2 with TRBJ1-5; TRBD1 is a possible D gene (5 bases). Trimming stripped 10 bases from V and 7 bases from J, with 17 bases between. The CDR3 sequence is 13 residues long. The germline V gene encodes CDR1 WSHSY and CDR2 SAAADI.